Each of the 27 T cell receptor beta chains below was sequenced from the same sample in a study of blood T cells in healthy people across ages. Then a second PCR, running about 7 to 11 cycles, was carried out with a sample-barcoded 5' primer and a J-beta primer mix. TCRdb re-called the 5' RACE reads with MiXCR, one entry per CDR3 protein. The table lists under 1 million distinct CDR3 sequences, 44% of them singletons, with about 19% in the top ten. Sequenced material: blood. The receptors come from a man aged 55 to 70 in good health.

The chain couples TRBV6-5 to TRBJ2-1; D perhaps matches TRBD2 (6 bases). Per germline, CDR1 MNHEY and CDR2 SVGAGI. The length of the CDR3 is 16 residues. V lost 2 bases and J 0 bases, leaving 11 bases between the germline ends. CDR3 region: CASSYRGGVSYNEQFF. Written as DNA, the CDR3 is TGTGCCAGCAGTTACAGAGGAGGGGTCTCCTACAATGAGCAGTTCTTC.

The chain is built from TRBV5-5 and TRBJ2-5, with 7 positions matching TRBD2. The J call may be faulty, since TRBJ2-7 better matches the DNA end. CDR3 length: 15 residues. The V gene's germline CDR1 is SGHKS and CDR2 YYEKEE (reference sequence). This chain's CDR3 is CASSAEGTGGYEQYF. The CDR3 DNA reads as TGTGCCAGCAGCGCGGAGGGGACGGGGGGCTACGAGCAGTACTTC.

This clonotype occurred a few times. For the CDR3, the DNA is TGTGCCAGCAGCTACGATGGTGATTCACCCCTCCACTTT. It translates to CASSYDGDSPLHF. J is TRBJ1-6 and V is TRBV3-1; D remains unclear. CDR1 is LGHDT, CDR2 YNNKEL, per germline (reference sequence). The CDR3 is made up of 13 amino acids. Trimming took 5 bases from V and 8 from J, leaving 10 bases between them.

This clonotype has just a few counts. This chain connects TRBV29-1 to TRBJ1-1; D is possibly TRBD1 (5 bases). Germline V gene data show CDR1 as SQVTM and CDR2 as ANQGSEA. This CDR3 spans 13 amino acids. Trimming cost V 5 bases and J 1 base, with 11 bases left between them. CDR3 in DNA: TGCAGCGTTACAGGCCAGCAGAACACTGAAGCTTTCTTT. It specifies CSVTGQQNTEAFF. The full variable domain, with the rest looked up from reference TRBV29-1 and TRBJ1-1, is SAVISQKPSRDICQRGTSLTIQCQVDSQVTMMFWYRQQPGQSLTLIATANQGSEATYESGFVIDKFPISRPNLTFSTLTVSNMSPEDSSIYLCSVTGQQNTEAFFGQGTRLTVV.

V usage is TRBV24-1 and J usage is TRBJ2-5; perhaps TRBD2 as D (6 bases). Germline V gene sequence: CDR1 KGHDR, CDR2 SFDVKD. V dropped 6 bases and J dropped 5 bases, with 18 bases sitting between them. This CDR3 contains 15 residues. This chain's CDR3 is CATSPGGLEYETQYF. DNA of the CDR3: TGTGCCACCAGTCCTGGGGGGTTGGAGTACGAGACCCAGTACTTC.

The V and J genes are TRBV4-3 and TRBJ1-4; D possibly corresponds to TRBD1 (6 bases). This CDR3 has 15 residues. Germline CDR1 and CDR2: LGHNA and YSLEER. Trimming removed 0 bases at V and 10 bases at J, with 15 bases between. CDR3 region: CASSQEGQGIGKLFF. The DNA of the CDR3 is TGCGCCAGCAGCCAAGAGGGGCAGGGGATCGGAAAACTGTTTTTT.

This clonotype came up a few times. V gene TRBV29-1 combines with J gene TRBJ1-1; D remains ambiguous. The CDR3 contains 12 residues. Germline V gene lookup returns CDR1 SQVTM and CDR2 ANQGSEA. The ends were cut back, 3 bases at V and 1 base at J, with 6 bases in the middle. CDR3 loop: CSVDPGNTEAFF. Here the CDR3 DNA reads TGCAGCGTTGATCCGGGGAACACTGAAGCTTTCTTT.

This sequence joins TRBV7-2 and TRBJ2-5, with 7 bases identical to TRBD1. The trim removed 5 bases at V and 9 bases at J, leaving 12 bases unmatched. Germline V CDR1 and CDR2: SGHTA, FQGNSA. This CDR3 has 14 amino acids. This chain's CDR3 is CASSRGQGKRPQYF. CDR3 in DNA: TGTGCCAGCAGCAGGGGGCAGGGTAAAAGGCCCCAGTACTTC. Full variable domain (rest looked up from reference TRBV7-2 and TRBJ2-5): GAGVSQSPSNKVTEKGKDVELRCDPISGHTALYWYRQSLGQGLEFLIYFQGNSAPDKSGLPSDRFSAERTGGSVSTLTIQRTQQEDSAVYLCASSRGQGKRPQYFGPGTRLLVL.

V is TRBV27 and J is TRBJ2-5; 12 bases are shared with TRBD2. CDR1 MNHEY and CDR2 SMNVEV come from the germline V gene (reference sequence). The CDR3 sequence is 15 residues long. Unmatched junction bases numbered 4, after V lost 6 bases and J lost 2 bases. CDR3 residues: CASRTTSGGQETQYF. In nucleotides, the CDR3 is TGTGCCAGCAGAACTACTAGCGGGGGGCAAGAGACCCAGTACTTC.

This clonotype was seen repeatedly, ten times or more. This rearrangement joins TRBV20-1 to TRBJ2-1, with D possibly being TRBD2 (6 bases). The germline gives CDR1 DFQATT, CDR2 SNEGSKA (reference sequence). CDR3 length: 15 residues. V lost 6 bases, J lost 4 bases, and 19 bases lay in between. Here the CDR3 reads CSAQRPGTGYNEQFF. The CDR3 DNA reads TGCAGTGCCCAGAGGCCCGGGACTGGTTACAATGAGCAGTTCTTC.

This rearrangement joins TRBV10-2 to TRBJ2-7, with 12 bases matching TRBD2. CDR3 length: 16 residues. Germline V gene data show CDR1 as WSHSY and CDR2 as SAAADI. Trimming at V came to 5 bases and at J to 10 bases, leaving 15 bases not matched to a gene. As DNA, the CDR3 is TGCGCCAGCAGTCAAATGACTAGCGGGGGTCGGACTCCCCAGTACTTC. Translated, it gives CASSQMTSGGRTPQYF.

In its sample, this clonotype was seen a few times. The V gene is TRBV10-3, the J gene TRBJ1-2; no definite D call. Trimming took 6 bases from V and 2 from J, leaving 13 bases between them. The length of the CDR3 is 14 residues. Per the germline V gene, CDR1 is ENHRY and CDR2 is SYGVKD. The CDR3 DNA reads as TGTGCCATCAGGATTACGACACACAACTATGGCTACACCTTC. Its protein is CAIRITTHNYGYTF.

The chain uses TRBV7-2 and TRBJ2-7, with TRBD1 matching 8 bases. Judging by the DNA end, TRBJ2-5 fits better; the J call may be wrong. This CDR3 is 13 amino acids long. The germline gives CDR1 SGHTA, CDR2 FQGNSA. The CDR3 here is CAGSSGTGETQYF. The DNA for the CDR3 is TGTGCCGGCTCATCCGGGACAGGAGAGACCCAGTACTTC.

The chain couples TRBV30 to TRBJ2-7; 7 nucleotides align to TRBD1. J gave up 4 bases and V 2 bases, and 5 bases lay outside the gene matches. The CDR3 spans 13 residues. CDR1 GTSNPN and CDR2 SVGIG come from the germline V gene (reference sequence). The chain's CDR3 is CAWSNGQAYEQYF. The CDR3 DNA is TGTGCCTGGAGTAATGGACAGGCTTACGAGCAGTACTTC.

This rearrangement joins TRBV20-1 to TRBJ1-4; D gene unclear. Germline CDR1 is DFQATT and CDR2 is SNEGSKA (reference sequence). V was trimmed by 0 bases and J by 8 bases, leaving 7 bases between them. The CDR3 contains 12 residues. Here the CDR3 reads CSARDLAEKLFF. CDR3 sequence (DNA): TGCAGTGCTAGAGATCTCGCGGAAAAACTGTTTTTT.

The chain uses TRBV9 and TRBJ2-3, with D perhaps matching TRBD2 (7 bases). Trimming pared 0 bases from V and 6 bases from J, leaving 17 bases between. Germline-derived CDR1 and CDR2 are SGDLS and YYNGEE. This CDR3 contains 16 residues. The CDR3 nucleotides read TGTGCCAGCAGCGTAGCAGGTGGGGGGGCCTCGGATACGCAGTATTTT. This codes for CASSVAGGGASDTQYF.

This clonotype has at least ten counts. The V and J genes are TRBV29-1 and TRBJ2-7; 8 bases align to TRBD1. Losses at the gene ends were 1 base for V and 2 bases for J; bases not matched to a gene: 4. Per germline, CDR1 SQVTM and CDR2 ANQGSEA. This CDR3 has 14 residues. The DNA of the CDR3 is TGCAGCGTTGAAGGGCAGGGGGCCGCCTACGAGCAGTACTTC. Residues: CSVEGQGAAYEQYF.

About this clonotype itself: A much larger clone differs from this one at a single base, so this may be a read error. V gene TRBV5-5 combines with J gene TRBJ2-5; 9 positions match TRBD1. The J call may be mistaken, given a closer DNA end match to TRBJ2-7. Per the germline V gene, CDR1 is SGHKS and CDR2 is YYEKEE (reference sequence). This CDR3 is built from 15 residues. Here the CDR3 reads CASGRLPGQGYEQYF. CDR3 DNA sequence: TGTGCCAGCGGCAGGCTTCCGGGACAGGGCTACGAGCAGTACTTC.

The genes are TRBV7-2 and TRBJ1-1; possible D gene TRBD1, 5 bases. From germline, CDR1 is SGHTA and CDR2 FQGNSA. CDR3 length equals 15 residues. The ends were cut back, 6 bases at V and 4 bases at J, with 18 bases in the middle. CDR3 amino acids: CASSLQVAKGTEAFF. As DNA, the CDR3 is TGTGCCAGCAGTTTACAGGTAGCAAAGGGCACTGAAGCTTTCTTT.

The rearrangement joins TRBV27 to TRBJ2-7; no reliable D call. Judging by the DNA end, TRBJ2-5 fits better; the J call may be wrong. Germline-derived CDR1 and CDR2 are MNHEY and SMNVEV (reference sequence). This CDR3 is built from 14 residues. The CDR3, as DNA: TGTGCCAGCAGTCCCCGGCCTGACACAGAGACCCAGTACTTC. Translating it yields CASSPRPDTETQYF.

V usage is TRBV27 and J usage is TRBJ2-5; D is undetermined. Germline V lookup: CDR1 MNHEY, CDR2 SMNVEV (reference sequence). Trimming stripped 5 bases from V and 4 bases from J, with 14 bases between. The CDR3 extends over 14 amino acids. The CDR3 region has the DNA TGTGCCAGCAGTGACCTTGGAGACCGAGAGACCCAGTACTTC. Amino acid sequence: CASSDLGDRETQYF.

The CDR3 here is CASSYRGGYPGQGDEQYF. In DNA, the CDR3 is TGTGCCAGCAGCTATAGGGGGGGCTACCCGGGACAGGGTGATGAGCAGTACTTC. The V gene is TRBV7-9, the J gene TRBJ2-5; the match to TRBD1 covers 9 bases. Germline V gives CDR1 SEHNR, CDR2 FQNEAQ (reference sequence). J was trimmed by 11 bases and V by 4 bases; bases with no gene match: 23. CDR3 length: 18 amino acids.

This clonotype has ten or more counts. CDR3 nucleotides: TGTGCCAGCAGCGCAGGGTACCAAGAGACCCAGTACTTC. Protein product: CASSAGYQETQYF. V gene TRBV28 combines with J gene TRBJ2-5, with D tentatively TRBD1 (5 bases). The germline V gene encodes CDR1 MDHEN and CDR2 SYDVKM. Trimming removed 6 bases at V and 0 bases at J, with 8 bases between. The CDR3 sequence is 13 residues long.

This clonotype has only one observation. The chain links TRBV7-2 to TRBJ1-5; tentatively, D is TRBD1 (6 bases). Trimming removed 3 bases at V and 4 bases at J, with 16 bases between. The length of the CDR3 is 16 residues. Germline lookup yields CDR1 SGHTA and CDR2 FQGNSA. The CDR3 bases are TGTGCCAGCAGCTTCACAGGGACCGCGGGGAATCAGCCCCAGCATTTT. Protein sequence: CASSFTGTAGNQPQHF. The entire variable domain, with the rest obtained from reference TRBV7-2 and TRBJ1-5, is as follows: GAGVSQSPSNKVTEKGKDVELRCDPISGHTALYWYRQSLGQGLEFLIYFQGNSAPDKSGLPSDRFSAERTGGSVSTLTIQRTQQEDSAVYLCASSFTGTAGNQPQHFGDGTRLSIL.

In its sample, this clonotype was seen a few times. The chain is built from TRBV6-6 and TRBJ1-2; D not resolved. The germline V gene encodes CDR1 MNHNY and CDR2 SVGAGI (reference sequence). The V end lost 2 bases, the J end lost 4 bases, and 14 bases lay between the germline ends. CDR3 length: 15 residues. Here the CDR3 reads CASSYGYYGAYGYTF. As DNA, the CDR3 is TGTGCCAGCAGTTACGGTTACTATGGAGCCTATGGCTACACCTTC.

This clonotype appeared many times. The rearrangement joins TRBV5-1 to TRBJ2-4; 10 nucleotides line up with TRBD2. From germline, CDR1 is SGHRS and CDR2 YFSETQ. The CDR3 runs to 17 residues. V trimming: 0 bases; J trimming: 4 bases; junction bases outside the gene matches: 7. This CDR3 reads CASSLASSGGPKNIQYF. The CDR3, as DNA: TGCGCCAGCAGCTTGGCCTCTAGCGGGGGACCGAAAAACATTCAGTACTTC.

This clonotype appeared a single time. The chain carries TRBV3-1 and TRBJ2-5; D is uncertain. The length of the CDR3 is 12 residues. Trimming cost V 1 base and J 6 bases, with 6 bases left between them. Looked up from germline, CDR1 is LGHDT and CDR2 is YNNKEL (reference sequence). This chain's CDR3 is CASSQGKKTQYF. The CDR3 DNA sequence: TGTGCCAGCAGCCAAGGTAAGAAGACCCAGTACTTC.